The T cell receptor beta chain described here comes from a study of graft-versus-host responses after intestinal transplantation. Study at large: Anti-thymocyte globulin induction was given to all recipients, followed by tacrolimus and steroids for roughly 3 years. Study-level results: Present in recipient marrow, GvH clones included some that appeared first in ileum or blood.

CDR1 and CDR2 (germline): SGHAT, FQDESV (reference sequence). V gave up 5 bases and J gave up 1 base; unmatched junction bases: 4. CDR3 length: 14 residues. Method: immunoSEQ multiplex PCR; TCRdb's copy keeps in-frame clones and lacks some. The sample records about 8,200 clones, over 25% being singletons. This clone was detected only a few times. Source: alloreactive CD4+ T cells from a mixed lymphocyte reaction culture, taken before intestinal transplant. Regarding subset: CFSE-low proliferating T cells sorted from roughly six-day pre-transplant mixed lymphocyte reaction (GvH or HvG direction). This receptor was taken from a human patient who received an intestinal transplant. The chain combines TRBV11-1 with TRBJ1-1; 7 bases agree with TRBD1. The CDR3 spells CASSTRQGNTEAFF. DNA for the CDR3: TGTGCCAGCAGCACCCGACAGGGGAACACTGAAGCTTTCTTT.